Below are 22 T cell receptor beta chains sequenced from a single sample in a study of blood T cell repertoires in COVID-19. Repertoires were generated with immunoSEQ multiplex PCR, while TCRdb's copy carries only in-frame clones and drops some. Of around 150,000 clones listed, approximately 90% are singletons. Sequencing was carried out using peripheral blood. The receptors originated from a woman aged 55 to 70 with active or convalescent COVID-19.

This clone was counted between two and nine times. This chain joins TRBV4-1 and TRBJ2-7, with unresolved D. Between the trimmed V and J ends, which lost 1 base and 2 bases, there was a span of 9 bases. The CDR3 spans 14 residues. Germline V gene lookup returns CDR1 MGHRA and CDR2 YSYEKL. The chain's CDR3 is CASSQVSGTYEQYF. In DNA form, the CDR3 reads TGCGCCAGCAGCCAAGTATCAGGAACCTACGAGCAGTACTTC.

The CDR3 bases are TGTGCCAGCTCACGCACTCAGGATGACTATGGCTACACCTTC. It translates to CASSRTQDDYGYTF. The V call is TRBV18, the J call TRBJ1-2, with D unresolved. Trimming shortened V by 4 bases and J by 3 bases, and 12 bases separated the two germline ends. Germline CDR1 and CDR2: KGHSH and LQKENI. The length of the CDR3 is 14 residues.

The CDR3 here is CASSEGGLGEAFF. For the CDR3, the DNA is TGCGCCAGCAGTGAAGGAGGGCTGGGTGAAGCTTTCTTT. The chain is built from TRBV10-1 and TRBJ1-1; D gene unclear. The V and J ends lost 3 bases and 7 bases respectively, with 12 bases between them. The V gene's germline CDR1 is WNHNN and CDR2 SYGVQD (reference sequence). The CDR3 length is 13 residues.

This clone was seen once. V gene TRBV3-1 (or the pseudogene TRBV3-2) combines with J gene TRBJ1-1; D not resolved. CDR3 length equals 14 residues. V lost 5 bases, J lost 2 bases, and 12 bases lay in between. The germline V gene encodes CDR1 LGHDT and CDR2 YNNKEL (reference sequence). CDR3 nucleotides: TGTGCCAGCAGCGCAACGAGGTTTAACACTGAAGCTTTCTTT. This codes for CASSATRFNTEAFF.

This clone was recorded a few times. The CDR3 protein is CASSLQAGGPMGEQYF. CDR3 DNA: TGTGCCAGCAGCTTACAAGCGGGGGGGCCGATGGGCGAGCAGTACTTC. The gene calls are TRBV7-2 and TRBJ2-7; 10 nucleotides align to TRBD2. Germline values: CDR1 SGHTA, CDR2 FQGNSA. The CDR3 is 16 residues long. The V segment lost 2 bases and the J segment 6 bases; nucleotides outside the gene matches: 10. Combining the CDR3 with reference TRBV7-2 and TRBJ2-7 gives the whole variable domain GAGVSQSPSNKVTEKGKDVELRCDPISGHTALYWYRQSLGQGLEFLIYFQGNSAPDKSGLPSDRFSAERTGGSVSTLTIQRTQQEDSAVYLCASSLQAGGPMGEQYFGPGTRLTVT.

The rearrangement uses TRBV7-2 and TRBJ2-7; the D is unclear. Germline V gene lookup returns CDR1 SGHTA and CDR2 FQGNSA. This CDR3 comprises 14 residues. V lost 2 bases, J lost 0 bases, and 8 bases lay in between. The CDR3 protein is CASSLHQDSYEQYF. DNA for the CDR3: TGTGCCAGCAGCTTACACCAGGACTCCTACGAGCAGTACTTC.

This rearrangement joins TRBV7-9 to TRBJ2-7, with unresolved D. Germline V gene lookup returns CDR1 SEHNR and CDR2 FQNEAQ (reference sequence). The germline V and J ends were trimmed by 1 base and 6 bases, with 16 bases remaining between them. The CDR3 is made up of 15 amino acids. CDR3 in DNA: TGTGCCAGCAGCTTAGATTCCTGGTCGGGTTCCGAGCAGTACTTC. Its protein product is CASSLDSWSGSEQYF.

The CDR3 reads CASSSDTKSSGNTIYF. CDR3 sequence (DNA): TGTGCCAGCAGCTCGGACACGAAGAGCTCTGGAAACACCATATATTTT. The rearrangement links TRBV7-9 to TRBJ1-3, with D perhaps matching TRBD1 (5 bases). The CDR3 extends over 16 amino acids. In germline, CDR1 is SEHNR, CDR2 FQNEAQ (reference sequence). V was shortened by 4 bases and J by 0 bases, with 13 bases between the two germline ends.

This CDR3 reads CASSDYRANEQFF. The CDR3 DNA reads as TGTGCCAGCAGCGATTACAGGGCCAATGAGCAGTTCTTC. The chain has TRBV2 and TRBJ2-1; the D gene is possibly TRBD1 (6 bases). V lost 6 bases, J lost 6 bases, and 12 bases lay in between. There are 13 residues in the CDR3. Germline CDR1 and CDR2: SNHLY and FYNNEI.

The V gene is TRBV6-5, the J gene TRBJ1-4, with D maybe TRBD1 (5 bases). Germline CDR1 MNHEY, CDR2 SVGAGI. The V gene lost 6 bases and the J gene lost 0 bases, with 11 bases spanning the gap. This CDR3 spans 15 amino acids. The CDR3 loop reads CASSYIGATNEKLFF. DNA of the CDR3: TGTGCCAGCAGCTACATAGGGGCAACTAATGAAAAACTGTTTTTT.

CDR3 nucleotides: TGTGCCACCACATCCGAGGGGGCTGGTTTCACCGGGGAGCTGTTTTTT. Translation gives CATTSEGAGFTGELFF. V and J are TRBV7-2 and TRBJ2-2; 7 bases are a match to TRBD1. Germline V lookup: CDR1 SGHTA, CDR2 FQGNSA. The junction had 15 bases not matched to a gene; V was cut back by 10 bases and J by 4 bases. This CDR3 region has 16 residues.

The CDR3 loop reads CASSLGTSGGAYEQYF. The CDR3 region has the DNA TGTGCCAGCAGCCTAGGGACTAGCGGGGGGGCCTACGAGCAGTACTTC. The V call is TRBV7-9, the J call TRBJ2-7; 16 positions agree with TRBD2. This CDR3 comprises 16 residues. Germline values: CDR1 SEHNR, CDR2 FQNEAQ (reference sequence). V lost 5 bases to trimming and J lost 2 bases; unmatched junction nucleotides: 3.

The gene calls are TRBV18 and TRBJ1-5; perhaps TRBD1 as D (5 bases). V was trimmed by 6 bases and J by 5 bases, leaving 14 bases between them. Germline assignment: CDR1 KGHSH and CDR2 LQKENI. This CDR3 region has 14 residues. The CDR3 loop is CASSLGLQDQPQHF. CDR3 bases: TGTGCCAGCTCGCTGGGACTCCAAGATCAGCCCCAGCATTTT. The complete variable domain, with remaining parts taken from reference TRBV18 and TRBJ1-5, reads NAGVMQNPRHLVRRRGQEARLRCSPMKGHSHVYWYRQLPEEGLKFMVYLQKENIIDESGMPKERFSAEFPKEGPSILRIQQVVRGDSAAYFCASSLGLQDQPQHFGDGTRLSIL.

The chain couples TRBV5-1 to TRBJ1-1; TRBD1 might be the D (5 bases). V was shortened by 5 bases and J by 6 bases, with 17 bases between the two germline ends. Germline values: CDR1 SGHRS, CDR2 YFSETQ. The CDR3 totals 14 residues. This CDR3 reads CASSSAGQKAEAFF. CDR3 nucleotide sequence: TGCGCCAGCAGTTCGGCAGGGCAAAAGGCTGAAGCTTTCTTT.

This sequence joins TRBV4-1 and TRBJ1-5, with D unresolved. The CDR3 is made up of 17 amino acids. The ends were cut back, 1 base at V and 2 bases at J, with 15 bases in the middle. Germline loops: CDR1 MGHRA, CDR2 YSYEKL. The CDR3 sequence: CASSQGPIKHGNQPQHF. CDR3 DNA sequence: TGCGCCAGCAGCCAAGGTCCCATCAAGCATGGCAATCAGCCCCAGCATTTT.

This chain connects TRBV3-1 (or the pseudogene TRBV3-2) to TRBJ1-5; tentatively, D is TRBD1 (5 bases). Deletions cut 0 bases from V and 3 bases from J, with 12 bases between. This CDR3 spans 16 amino acids. The germline V gene encodes CDR1 LGHDT and CDR2 YNNKEL (reference sequence). The CDR3 sequence: CASSQEGPGNNQPQHF. The CDR3 region has the DNA TGTGCCAGCAGCCAAGAGGGGCCAGGGAACAATCAGCCCCAGCATTTT.

The gene calls are TRBV5-1 and TRBJ1-1, with 7 bases fitting TRBD1. J was trimmed by 5 bases and V by 4 bases; bases with no gene match: 8. Germline V gene sequence: CDR1 SGHRS, CDR2 YFSETQ. This CDR3 has 14 residues. CDR3 residues: CASSPGTDRTEAFF. CDR3 sequence (DNA): TGCGCCAGCAGCCCCGGGACGGACAGGACTGAAGCTTTCTTT.

This chain links TRBV9 with TRBJ1-4; D not certain. Germline V gene data show CDR1 as SGDLS and CDR2 as YYNGEE. This CDR3 has 15 residues. V was clipped by 4 bases and J by 5 bases, with 15 bases between them. The CDR3 DNA sequence: TGTGCCAGCAGCCACTCCGCAACAGAGAATGAAAAACTGTTTTTT. Residues: CASSHSATENEKLFF.

There are a few counts of this clone. The chain employs TRBV4-3 and TRBJ2-3; 9 nucleotides agree with TRBD2. Trimming took 4 bases from V and 1 from J; bases not matched to a gene: 6. There are 16 residues in the CDR3. Germline V gene data show CDR1 as LGHNA and CDR2 as YSLEER. The CDR3 region is CASSPVSSGGTDTQYF. DNA for the CDR3: TGCGCCAGCAGCCCTGTGTCTAGCGGGGGCACAGATACGCAGTATTTT.

The chain uses TRBV19 and TRBJ1-1; TRBD1 agrees at 8 bases. The CDR3 totals 14 residues. The V and J ends lost 6 bases and 5 bases, in that order; junction bases with no gene match: 8. Germline CDR1 and CDR2: LNHDA and SQIVND (reference sequence). CDR3 loop: CASSRDRGYTEAFF. The CDR3 DNA reads TGTGCCAGTAGCCGTGACAGGGGCTATACTGAAGCTTTCTTT.

The chain couples TRBV5-1 to TRBJ1-4; maybe TRBD1 (5 bases). The CDR3 has 15 amino acids. Germline CDR1 reads SGHRS; CDR2 reads YFSETQ. Trimming cost V 4 bases and J 3 bases, with 13 bases left between them. As DNA, the CDR3 is TGCGCCAGCAGCGCGGCCGGGACTTCTAATGAAAAACTGTTTTTT. Its protein is CASSAAGTSNEKLFF. Looking up the rest from reference TRBV5-1 and TRBJ1-4 gives the full variable domain: KAGVTQTPRYLIKTRGQQVTLSCSPISGHRSVSWYQQTPGQGLQFLFEYFSETQRNKGNFPGRFSGRQFSNSRSEMNVSTLELGDSALYLCASSAAGTSNEKLFFGSGTQLSVL.

This sequence joins TRBV21-1 and TRBJ1-5. TRBV21-1 is marked as a pseudogene. The CDR3 loop spans 16 amino acids. The CDR3 loop is CASSKVGKGLHQPQHF. In DNA, the CDR3 is TGTGCCAGCAGCAAAGTCGGCAAGGGACTACATCAGCCCCAGCATTTT.